This TCR beta chain is from a study of human T cells and chemical hapten exposure. The library tagged individual cDNA molecules with unique molecular identifiers. Authors' analysis steps: A per-sample median of roughly 100,000 TCRs was observed, with a range of roughly 23,224 to 750,000. TCRdb re-called the 5' RACE reads through MiXCR, storing one row per CDR3 protein. For this entry, the V and J calls and clone size follow TCRdb and not the study's own pipeline. The table records 65,000 to 90,000 distinct CDR3 sequences, approximately 15% of them present only once. Sequencing started from total RNA isolated from unfractionated whole blood. This clonotype was picked up a small number of times. The CDR3 runs 16 residues. The V gene's germline CDR1 is MNHNY and CDR2 SVGAGI (reference sequence). With 5 bases clipped from V and 3 bases from J, the junction kept 9 bases outside the gene matches.

The clonotype was recovered from a female donor in good health. The chain combines TRBV6-6 with TRBJ2-7; 11 positions match TRBD2. The CDR3 protein is CASSLGGLAEHYEQYF. As DNA, the CDR3 is TGTGCCAGCAGTCTGGGGGGACTAGCGGAACACTACGAGCAGTACTTC.